This T cell receptor beta chain derives from a study of cytomegalovirus exposure and HLA in healthy donors. V lost 4 bases to trimming and J lost 4 bases; unmatched junction nucleotides: 11. The length of the CDR3 is 16 residues. Germline CDR1 SGHRS, CDR2 YFSETQ. Regarding the study as a whole: In a later analysis, DRB1 alleles had the most associated TCRs; HLA-C alleles the fewest.

A note on this clone: Its antigen is not known.

PCR employed 60 Vbeta and 13 Jbeta primers. TCRdb's table, derived via immunoSEQ multiplex PCR, lists solely in-frame clones and lacks some. The sample holds fewer than 200,000 clones, roughly 70% seen once. Specimen: PBMCs. V usage is TRBV5-1 and J usage is TRBJ1-2; 9 positions match TRBD1. This receptor was obtained from a woman in her forties or fifties in good health and CMV-seropositive. The CDR3: CASSPTLPGQGYGYTF. DNA for the CDR3: TGCGCCAGCAGCCCGACCCTACCGGGACAGGGCTATGGCTACACCTTC.